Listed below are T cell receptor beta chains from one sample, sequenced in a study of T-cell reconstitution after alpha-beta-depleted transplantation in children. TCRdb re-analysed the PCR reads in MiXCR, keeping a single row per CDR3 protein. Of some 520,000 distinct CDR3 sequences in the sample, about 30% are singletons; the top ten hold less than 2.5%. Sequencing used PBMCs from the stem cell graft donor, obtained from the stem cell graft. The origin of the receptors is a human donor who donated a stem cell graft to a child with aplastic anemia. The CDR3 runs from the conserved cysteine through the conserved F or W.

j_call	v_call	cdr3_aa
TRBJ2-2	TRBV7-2	CASIGGANTGELFF
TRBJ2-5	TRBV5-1	CASSLRQLQETQYF
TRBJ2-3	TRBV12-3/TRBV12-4	CASSWGEGIFTDTQYF
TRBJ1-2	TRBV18	CASSPDPTTGYTF
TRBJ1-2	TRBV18	CASSPEKGGNYGYTF
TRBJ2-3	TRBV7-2	CASSRDLGDTQYF
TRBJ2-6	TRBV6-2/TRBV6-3	CASSYPTGDRVTGANVLTF
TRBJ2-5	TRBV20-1	CSARVGGLETQYF
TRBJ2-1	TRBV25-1	CASSEVGTRGNEQFF
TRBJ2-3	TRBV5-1	CASSGDKADTQYF
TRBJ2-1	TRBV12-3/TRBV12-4	CASSSSGANEQFF
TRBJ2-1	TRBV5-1	CASSLGDRGREVEQFF
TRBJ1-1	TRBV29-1	CSVVIGYPNTEAFF
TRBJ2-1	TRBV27	CASRTAGGPNEQFF
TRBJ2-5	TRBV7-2	CASSSRGTGQETQYF